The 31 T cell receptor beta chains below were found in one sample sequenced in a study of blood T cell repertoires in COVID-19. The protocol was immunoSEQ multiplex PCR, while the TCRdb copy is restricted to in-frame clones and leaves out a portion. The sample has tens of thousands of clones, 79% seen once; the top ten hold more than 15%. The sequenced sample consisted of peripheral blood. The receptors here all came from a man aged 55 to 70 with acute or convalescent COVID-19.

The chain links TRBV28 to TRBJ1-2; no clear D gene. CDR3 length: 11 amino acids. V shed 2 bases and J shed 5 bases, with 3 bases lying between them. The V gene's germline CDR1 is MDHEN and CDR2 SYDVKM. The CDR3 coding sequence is TGTGCCAGCAGTTTACGTTATGGCTACACCTTC. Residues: CASSLRYGYTF.

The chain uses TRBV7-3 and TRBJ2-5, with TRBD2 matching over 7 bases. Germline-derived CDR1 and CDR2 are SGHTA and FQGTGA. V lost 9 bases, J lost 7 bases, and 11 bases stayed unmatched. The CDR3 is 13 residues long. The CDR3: CASAAGVSRTQYF. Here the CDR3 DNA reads TGTGCCAGTGCGGCGGGGGTCTCCAGGACCCAGTACTTC.

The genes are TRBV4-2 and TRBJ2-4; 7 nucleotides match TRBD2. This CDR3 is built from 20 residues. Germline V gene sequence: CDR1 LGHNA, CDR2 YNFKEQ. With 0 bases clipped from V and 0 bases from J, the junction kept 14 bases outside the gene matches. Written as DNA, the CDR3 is TGTGCCAGCAGCCAAGAAGAAAGAGCGGGGTCTAATCTAGCCAAAAACATTCAGTACTTC. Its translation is CASSQEERAGSNLAKNIQYF.

The CDR3 nucleotides read TGTGCCAGCCGGGACAGAACCCCTGGAAACACCATATATTTT. Translating it yields CASRDRTPGNTIYF. The rearrangement uses TRBV5-8 and TRBJ1-3; 7 bases are a match to TRBD1. The CDR3 runs to 14 residues. V was pared by 7 bases and J by 2 bases, with 6 bases of the junction left unmatched. CDR1 is SGHTS, CDR2 YDEGEE, per germline.

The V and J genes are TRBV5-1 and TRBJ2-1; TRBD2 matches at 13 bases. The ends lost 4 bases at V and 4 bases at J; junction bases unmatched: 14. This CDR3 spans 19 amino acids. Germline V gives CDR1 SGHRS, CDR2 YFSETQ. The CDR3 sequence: CASSTDPGLAGTLYNEQFF. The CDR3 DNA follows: TGCGCCAGCAGCACGGACCCGGGACTAGCGGGGACCTTATACAATGAGCAGTTCTTC.

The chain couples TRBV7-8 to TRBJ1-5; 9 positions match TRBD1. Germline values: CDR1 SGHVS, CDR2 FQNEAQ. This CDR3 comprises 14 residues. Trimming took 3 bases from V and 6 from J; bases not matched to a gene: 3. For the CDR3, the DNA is TGTGCCAGCAGCTTTTGGACAGGGGCTCAGCCCCAGCATTTT. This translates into CASSFWTGAQPQHF.

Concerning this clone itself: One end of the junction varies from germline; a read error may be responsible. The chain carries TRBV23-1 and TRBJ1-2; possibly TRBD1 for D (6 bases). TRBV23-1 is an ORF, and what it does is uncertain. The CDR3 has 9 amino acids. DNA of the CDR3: TGCGCCAGCAGTGCGGACAGCATCTTC. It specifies CASSADSIF.

CDR3 sequence: CASSYSDSSYNEQFF. The CDR3 nucleotides read TGTGCCAGCAGTTACTCTGATAGCTCCTACAATGAGCAGTTCTTC. This rearrangement joins TRBV6-2 or TRBV6-3 to TRBJ2-1; D gene ambiguous. There are 15 residues in the CDR3. CDR1 MNHEY and CDR2 SVGEGT come from the germline V gene. Trimming cost V 0 bases and J 0 bases, with 6 bases left between them.

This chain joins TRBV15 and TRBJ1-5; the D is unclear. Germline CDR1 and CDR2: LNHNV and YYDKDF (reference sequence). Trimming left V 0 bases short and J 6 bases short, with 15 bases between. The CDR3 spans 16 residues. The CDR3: CATSRDPRSRGQPQHF. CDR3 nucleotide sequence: TGTGCCACCAGCAGAGATCCACGGAGTAGAGGTCAGCCCCAGCATTTT.

The CDR3 protein is CASSPQGQRNTEAFF. CDR3 sequence (DNA): TGTGCCAGCAGCCCACAGGGACAGAGGAACACTGAAGCTTTCTTT. V is TRBV7-9 and J is TRBJ1-1, with TRBD1 matching 7 bases. Trimming removed 5 bases from V and 1 base from J; junction bases left unmatched: 7. Germline V gene sequence: CDR1 SEHNR, CDR2 FQNEAQ (reference sequence). The CDR3 has 15 residues.

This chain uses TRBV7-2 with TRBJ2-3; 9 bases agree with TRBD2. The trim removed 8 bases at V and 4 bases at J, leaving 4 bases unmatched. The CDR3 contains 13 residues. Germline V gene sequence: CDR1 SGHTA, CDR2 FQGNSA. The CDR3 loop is CASGSGGSDTQYF. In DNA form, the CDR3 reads TGTGCCAGCGGTAGCGGGGGTTCAGATACGCAGTATTTT.

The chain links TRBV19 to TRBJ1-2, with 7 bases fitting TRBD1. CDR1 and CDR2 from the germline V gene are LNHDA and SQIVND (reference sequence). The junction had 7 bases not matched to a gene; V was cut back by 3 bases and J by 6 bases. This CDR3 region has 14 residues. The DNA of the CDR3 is TGTGCCAGTAGTATTGACAGGGTCTCCGATGGCTACACCTTC. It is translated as CASSIDRVSDGYTF.

CDR3 amino acids: CATLAGGRENIQYF. Here the CDR3 DNA reads TGTGCCACTCTAGCGGGGGGGCGGGAAAACATTCAGTACTTC. This chain links TRBV3-1 (or the pseudogene TRBV3-2) with TRBJ2-4, with 12 nucleotides matching TRBD2. The CDR3 covers 14 residues. V lost 10 bases, J lost 5 bases, and 6 bases stayed unmatched. From germline, CDR1 is LGHDT and CDR2 YNNKEL (reference sequence).

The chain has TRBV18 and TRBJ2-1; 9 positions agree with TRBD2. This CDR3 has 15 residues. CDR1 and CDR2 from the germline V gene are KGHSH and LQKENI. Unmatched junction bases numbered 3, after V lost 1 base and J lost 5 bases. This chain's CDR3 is CASSPRRGGDNEQFF. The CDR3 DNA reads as TGTGCCAGCTCACCACGGCGGGGGGGAGACAATGAGCAGTTCTTC.

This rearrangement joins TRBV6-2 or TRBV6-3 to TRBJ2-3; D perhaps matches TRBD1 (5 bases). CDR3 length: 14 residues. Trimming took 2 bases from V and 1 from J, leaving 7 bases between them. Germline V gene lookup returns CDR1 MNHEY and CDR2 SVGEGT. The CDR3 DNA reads TGTGCCAGCAGTTACCAACAGGGCACAGATACGCAGTATTTT. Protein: CASSYQQGTDTQYF.

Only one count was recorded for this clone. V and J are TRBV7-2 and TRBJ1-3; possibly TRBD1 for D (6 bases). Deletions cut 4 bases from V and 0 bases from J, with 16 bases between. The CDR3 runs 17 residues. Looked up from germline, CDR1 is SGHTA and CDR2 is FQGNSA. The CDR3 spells CASSYEGGGPSGNTIYF. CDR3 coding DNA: TGTGCCAGCAGCTATGAAGGGGGGGGGCCCTCTGGAAACACCATATATTTT.

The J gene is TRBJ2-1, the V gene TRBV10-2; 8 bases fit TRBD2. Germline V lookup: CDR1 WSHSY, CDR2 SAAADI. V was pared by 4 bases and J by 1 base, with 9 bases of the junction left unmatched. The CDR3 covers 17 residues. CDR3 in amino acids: CASSGLRGAGSYNEQFF. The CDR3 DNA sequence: TGCGCCAGCAGTGGCTTGCGGGGGGCCGGATCCTACAATGAGCAGTTCTTC.

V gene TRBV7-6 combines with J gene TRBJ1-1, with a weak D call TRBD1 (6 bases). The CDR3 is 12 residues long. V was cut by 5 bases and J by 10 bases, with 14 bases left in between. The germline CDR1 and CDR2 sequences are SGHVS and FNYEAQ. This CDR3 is CASSPRGSIAFF. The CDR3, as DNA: TGTGCCAGCAGCCCGAGGGGGAGTATAGCTTTCTTT.

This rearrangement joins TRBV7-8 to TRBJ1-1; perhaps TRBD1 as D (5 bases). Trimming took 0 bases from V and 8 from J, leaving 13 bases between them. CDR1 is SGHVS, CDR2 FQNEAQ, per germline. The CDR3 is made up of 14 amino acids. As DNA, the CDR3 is TGTGCCAGCAGCTTAGCGGGGGGTTACGGGGAAGCTTTCTTT. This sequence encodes CASSLAGGYGEAFF.

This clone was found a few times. As DNA, the CDR3 is TGTGCCAGCAGCAAAGGACAGGGTGGGGCTCAGCCCCAGCATTTT. Its translation is CASSKGQGGAQPQHF. This chain connects TRBV5-8 to TRBJ1-5; 8 bases map to TRBD1. Germline assignment: CDR1 SGHTS and CDR2 YDEGEE. V lost 4 bases to trimming and J lost 6 bases; unmatched junction nucleotides: 9. This CDR3 has 15 amino acids. The whole variable domain, filled in from reference TRBV5-8 and TRBJ1-5, reads EAGVTQSPTHLIKTRGQQATLRCSPISGHTSVYWYQQALGLGLQFLLWYDEGEERNRGNFPPRFSGRQFPNYSSELNVNALELEDSALYLCASSKGQGGAQPQHFGDGTRLSIL.

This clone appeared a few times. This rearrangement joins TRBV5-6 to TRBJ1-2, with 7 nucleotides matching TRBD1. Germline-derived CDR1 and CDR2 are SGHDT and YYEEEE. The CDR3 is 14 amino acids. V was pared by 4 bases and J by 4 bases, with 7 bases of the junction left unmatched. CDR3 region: CASSPLDRSYGYTF. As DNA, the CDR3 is TGTGCCAGCAGCCCATTGGACAGGTCCTATGGCTACACCTTC.

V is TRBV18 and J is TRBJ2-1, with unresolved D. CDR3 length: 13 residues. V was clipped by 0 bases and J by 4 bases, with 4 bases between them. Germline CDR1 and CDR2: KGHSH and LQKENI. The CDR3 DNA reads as TGTGCCAGCTCACCACCCAGTTACAATGAGCAGTTCTTC. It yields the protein CASSPPSYNEQFF.

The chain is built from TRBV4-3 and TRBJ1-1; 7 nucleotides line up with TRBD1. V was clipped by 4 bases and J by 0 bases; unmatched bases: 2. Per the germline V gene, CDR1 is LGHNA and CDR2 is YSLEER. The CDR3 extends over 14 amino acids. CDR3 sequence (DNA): TGCGCCAGCAGCCCGGGACAGCTGAACACTGAAGCTTTCTTT. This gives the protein CASSPGQLNTEAFF.

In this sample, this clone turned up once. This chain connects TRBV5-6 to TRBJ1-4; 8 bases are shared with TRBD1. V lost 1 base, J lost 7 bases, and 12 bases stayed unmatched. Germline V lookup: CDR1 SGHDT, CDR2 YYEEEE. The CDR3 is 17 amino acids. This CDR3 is CASSLQGAYDVLEKLFF. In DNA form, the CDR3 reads TGTGCCAGCAGCTTGCAGGGGGCATACGATGTTCTTGAAAAACTGTTTTTT.

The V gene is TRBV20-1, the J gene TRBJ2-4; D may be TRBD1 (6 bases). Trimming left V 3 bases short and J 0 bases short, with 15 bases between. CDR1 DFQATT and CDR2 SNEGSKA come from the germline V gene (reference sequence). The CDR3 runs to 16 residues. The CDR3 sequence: CSASLGQTLAKNIQYF. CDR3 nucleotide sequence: TGCAGTGCTAGTTTAGGACAGACTCTAGCCAAAAACATTCAGTACTTC.

The CDR3 sequence is CASSEGDRRTYEQYF. CDR3 DNA: TGTGCCAGCAGTGAAGGGGACAGGCGAACCTACGAGCAGTACTTC. The J gene is TRBJ2-7, the V gene TRBV6-1; 8 nucleotides align to TRBD1. The V segment lost 1 base and the J segment 2 bases; nucleotides outside the gene matches: 4. The CDR3 spans 15 residues. In germline, CDR1 is MNHNS, CDR2 SASEGT.

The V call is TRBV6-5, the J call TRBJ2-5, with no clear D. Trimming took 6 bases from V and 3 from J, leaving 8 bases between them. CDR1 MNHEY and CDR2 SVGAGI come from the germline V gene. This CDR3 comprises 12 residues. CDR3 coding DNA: TGTGCCAGCAGAACAGTAGAAGAGACCCAGTACTTC. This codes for CASRTVEETQYF.

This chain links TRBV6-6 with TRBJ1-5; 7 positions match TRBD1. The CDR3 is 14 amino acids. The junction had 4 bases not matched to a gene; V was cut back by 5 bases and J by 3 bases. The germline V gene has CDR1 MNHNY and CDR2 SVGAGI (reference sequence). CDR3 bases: TGTGCCAGCAGTCAAACAGGGGACAATCAGCCCCAGCATTTT. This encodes CASSQTGDNQPQHF.

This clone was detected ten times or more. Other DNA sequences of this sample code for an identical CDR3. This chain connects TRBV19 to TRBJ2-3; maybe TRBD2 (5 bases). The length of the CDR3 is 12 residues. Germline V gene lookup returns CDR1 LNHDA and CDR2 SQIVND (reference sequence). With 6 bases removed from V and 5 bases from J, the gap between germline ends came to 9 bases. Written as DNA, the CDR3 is TGTGCCAGTAGACTCAGCGGAGATACGCAGTATTTT. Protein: CASRLSGDTQYF.

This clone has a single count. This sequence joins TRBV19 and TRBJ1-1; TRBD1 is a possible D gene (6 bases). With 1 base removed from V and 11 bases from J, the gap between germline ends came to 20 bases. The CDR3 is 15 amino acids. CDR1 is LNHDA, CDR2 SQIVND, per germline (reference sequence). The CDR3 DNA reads TGTGCCAGTAGTATAGGTACCATACAGGGTGTCCCTGCTTTCTTT. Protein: CASSIGTIQGVPAFF.

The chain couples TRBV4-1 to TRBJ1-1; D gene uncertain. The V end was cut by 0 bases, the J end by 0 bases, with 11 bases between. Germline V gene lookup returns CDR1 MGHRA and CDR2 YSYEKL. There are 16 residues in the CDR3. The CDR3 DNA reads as TGCGCCAGCAGCCAAGAGAACGGGTACATGAACACTGAAGCTTTCTTT. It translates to CASSQENGYMNTEAFF.